This T cell receptor (beta chain) is drawn from a study of blood T cell repertoires in COVID-19. About the study: Material from acute and convalescent COVID-19 was sourced from the United States, Italy and Spain. PBMCs, B-cell-depleted T cells, or T cells provided the cDNA or gDNA that made up the material.

Germline CDR1 reads DFQATT; CDR2 reads SNEGSKA (reference sequence). The CDR3 has 11 residues. V was pared by 6 bases and J by 5 bases, with 10 bases between. Authors' data handling: The assay estimated nucleated cells by amplifying reference gene primers. The protocol was immunoSEQ multiplex PCR, while the TCRdb copy is restricted to in-frame clones and leaves out a portion. The DNA gave D and trimming, while V, J and clone size come from that table. This table has tens of thousands of clones, almost 85% appearing once. The sample comprised peripheral blood. The receptor's source is a man older than 75 with acute or convalescent COVID-19. The V and J genes are TRBV20-1 and TRBJ2-5, with D perhaps TRBD1 (6 bases). The CDR3 loop is CSADQGETQYF. DNA of the CDR3: TGCAGTGCAGATCAGGGGGAGACCCAGTACTTC.